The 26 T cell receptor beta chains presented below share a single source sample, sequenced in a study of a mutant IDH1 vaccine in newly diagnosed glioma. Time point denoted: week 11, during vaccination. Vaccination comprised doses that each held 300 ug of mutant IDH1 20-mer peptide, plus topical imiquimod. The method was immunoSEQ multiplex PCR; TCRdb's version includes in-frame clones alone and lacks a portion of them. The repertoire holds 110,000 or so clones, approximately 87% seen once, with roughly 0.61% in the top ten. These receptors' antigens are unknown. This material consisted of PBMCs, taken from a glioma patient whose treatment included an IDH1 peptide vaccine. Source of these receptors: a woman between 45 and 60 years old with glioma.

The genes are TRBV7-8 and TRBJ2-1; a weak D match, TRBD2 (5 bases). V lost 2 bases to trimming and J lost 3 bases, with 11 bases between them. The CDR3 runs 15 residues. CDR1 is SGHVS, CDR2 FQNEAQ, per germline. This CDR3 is CASSLKRIIYNEQFF. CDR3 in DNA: TGTGCCAGCAGCTTAAAGCGGATAATCTACAATGAGCAGTTCTTC.

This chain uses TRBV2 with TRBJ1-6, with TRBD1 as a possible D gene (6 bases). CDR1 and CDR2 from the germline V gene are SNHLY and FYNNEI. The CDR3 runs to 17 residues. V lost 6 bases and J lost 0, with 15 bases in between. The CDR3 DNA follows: TGTGCCAGCAGGAACCCGCAGGGGAGCTCCTATAATTCACCCCTCCACTTT. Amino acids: CASRNPQGSSYNSPLHF.

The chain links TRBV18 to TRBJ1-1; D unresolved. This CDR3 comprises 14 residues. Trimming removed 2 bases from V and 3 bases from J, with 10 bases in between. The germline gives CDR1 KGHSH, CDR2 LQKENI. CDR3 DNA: TGTGCCAGCTCACCAGGGCAGGCGCACACTGAAGCTTTCTTT. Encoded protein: CASSPGQAHTEAFF.

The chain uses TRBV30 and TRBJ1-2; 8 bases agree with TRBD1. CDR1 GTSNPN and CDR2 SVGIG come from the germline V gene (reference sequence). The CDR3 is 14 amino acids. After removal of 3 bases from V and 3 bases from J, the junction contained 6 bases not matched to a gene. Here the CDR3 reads CAWSLRGRHYGYTF. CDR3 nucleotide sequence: TGTGCCTGGAGCCTCAGGGGGCGCCACTATGGCTACACCTTC.

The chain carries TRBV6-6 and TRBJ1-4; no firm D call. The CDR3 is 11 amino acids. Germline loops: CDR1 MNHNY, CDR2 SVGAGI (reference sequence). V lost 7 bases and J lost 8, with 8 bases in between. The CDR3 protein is CASTAGEKLFF. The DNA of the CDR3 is TGTGCCAGCACCGCCGGGGAAAAACTGTTTTTT.

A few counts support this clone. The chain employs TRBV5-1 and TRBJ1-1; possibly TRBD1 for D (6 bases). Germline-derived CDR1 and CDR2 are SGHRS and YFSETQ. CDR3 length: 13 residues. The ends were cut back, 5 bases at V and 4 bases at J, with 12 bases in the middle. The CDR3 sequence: CASRLGQPTEAFF. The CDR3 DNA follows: TGCGCCAGCAGACTAGGACAGCCCACTGAAGCTTTCTTT.

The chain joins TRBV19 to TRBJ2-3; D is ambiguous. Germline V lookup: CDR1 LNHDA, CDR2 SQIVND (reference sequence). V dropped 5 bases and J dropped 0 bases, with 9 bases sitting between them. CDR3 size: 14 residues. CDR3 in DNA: TGTGCCAGTAGTGGGTCTGCTAGCACAGATACGCAGTATTTT. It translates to CASSGSASTDTQYF.

The CDR3, as DNA: TGCGCCAGCAGCCGGGTTGTCTCAGGAGCCTACGAGCAGTACTTC. This translates into CASSRVVSGAYEQYF. This chain joins TRBV5-1 and TRBJ2-7; D gene unclear. Trimming removed 4 bases from V and 2 bases from J, with 16 bases in between. The V gene's germline CDR1 is SGHRS and CDR2 YFSETQ. The CDR3 length is 15 residues. Looking up the rest from reference TRBV5-1 and TRBJ2-7 gives the full variable domain: KAGVTQTPRYLIKTRGQQVTLSCSPISGHRSVSWYQQTPGQGLQFLFEYFSETQRNKGNFPGRFSGRQFSNSRSEMNVSTLELGDSALYLCASSRVVSGAYEQYFGPGTRLTVT.

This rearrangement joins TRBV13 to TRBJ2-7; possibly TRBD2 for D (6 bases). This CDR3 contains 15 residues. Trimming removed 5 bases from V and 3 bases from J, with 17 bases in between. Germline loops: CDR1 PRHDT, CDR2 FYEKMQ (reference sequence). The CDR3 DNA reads TGTGCCAGCAGCCCGCCGGGACTGGTTAACTACGAGCAGTACTTC. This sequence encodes CASSPPGLVNYEQYF.

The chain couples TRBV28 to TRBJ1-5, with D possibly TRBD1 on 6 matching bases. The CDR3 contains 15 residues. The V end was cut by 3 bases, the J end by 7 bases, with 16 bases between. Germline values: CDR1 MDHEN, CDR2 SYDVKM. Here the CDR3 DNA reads TGTGCCAGCAGTTTTCAACAGGGCCCCAGGCAGCCCCAGCATTTT. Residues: CASSFQQGPRQPQHF.

CDR3 in DNA: TGTGCCAGCAGCCGGGCCTCGGGTCCAAATCCCAATTTGGGTGAGCAGTACTTC. This codes for CASSRASGPNPNLGEQYF. The chain has TRBV7-6 and TRBJ2-7; D unresolved. V lost 5 bases to trimming and J lost 7 bases, with 30 bases between them. Germline V gives CDR1 SGHVS, CDR2 FNYEAQ. The CDR3 extends over 18 amino acids.

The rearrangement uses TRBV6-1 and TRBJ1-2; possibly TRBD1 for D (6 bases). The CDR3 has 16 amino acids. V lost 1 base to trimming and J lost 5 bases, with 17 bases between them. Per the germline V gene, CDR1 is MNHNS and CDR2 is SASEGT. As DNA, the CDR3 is TGTGCCAGCAGTGAAGGGGGGGCAGGACGACTGTATGGCTACACCTTC. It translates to CASSEGGAGRLYGYTF.

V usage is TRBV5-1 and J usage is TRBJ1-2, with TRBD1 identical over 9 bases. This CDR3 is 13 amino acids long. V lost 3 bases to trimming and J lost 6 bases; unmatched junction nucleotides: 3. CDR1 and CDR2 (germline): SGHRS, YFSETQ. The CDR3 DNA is TGCGCCAGCAGCTCACAGGGGGCGCATGGCTACACCTTC. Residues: CASSSQGAHGYTF. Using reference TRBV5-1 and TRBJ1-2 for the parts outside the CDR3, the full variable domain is KAGVTQTPRYLIKTRGQQVTLSCSPISGHRSVSWYQQTPGQGLQFLFEYFSETQRNKGNFPGRFSGRQFSNSRSEMNVSTLELGDSALYLCASSSQGAHGYTFGSGTRLTVV.

The CDR3 DNA reads as TGTGCCAGCAGTACCTCCGGGACGGTTGGCTACGAGCAGTACTTC. Amino acids: CASSTSGTVGYEQYF. V is TRBV28 and J is TRBJ2-7, with D perhaps given as TRBD1 or TRBD2 (5 bases each). Deletions cut 5 bases from V and 3 bases from J, with 17 bases between. Per germline, CDR1 MDHEN and CDR2 SYDVKM. The CDR3 sequence is 15 residues long.

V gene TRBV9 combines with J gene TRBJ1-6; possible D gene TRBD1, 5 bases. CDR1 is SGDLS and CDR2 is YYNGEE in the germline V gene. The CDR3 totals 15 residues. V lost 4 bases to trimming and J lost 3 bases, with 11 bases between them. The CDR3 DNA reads TGTGCCAGCAGCCCCCGGGACGACTATAATTCACCCCTCCACTTT. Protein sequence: CASSPRDDYNSPLHF.

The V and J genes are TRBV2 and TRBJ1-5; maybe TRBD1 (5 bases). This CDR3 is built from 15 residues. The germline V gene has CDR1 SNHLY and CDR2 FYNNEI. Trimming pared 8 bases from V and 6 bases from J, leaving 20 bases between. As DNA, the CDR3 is TGTGCCAGCTTACGGGCCGGGACGGGGCCTCAGCCCCAGCATTTT. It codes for CASLRAGTGPQPQHF.

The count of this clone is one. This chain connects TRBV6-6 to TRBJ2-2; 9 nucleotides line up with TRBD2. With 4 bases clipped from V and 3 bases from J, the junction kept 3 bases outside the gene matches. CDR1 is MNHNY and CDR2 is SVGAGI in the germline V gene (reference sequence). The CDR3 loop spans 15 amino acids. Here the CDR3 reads CASSWTSDDTGELFF. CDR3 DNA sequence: TGTGCCAGCAGTTGGACTAGCGATGACACCGGGGAGCTGTTTTTT.

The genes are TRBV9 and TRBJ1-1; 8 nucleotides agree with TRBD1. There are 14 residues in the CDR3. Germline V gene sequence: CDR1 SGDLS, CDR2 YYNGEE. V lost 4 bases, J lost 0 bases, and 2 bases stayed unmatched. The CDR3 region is CASSLQGVNTEAFF. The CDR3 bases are TGTGCCAGCAGCCTACAGGGGGTGAACACTGAAGCTTTCTTT.

The CDR3 is CSAGRQVQAFF. Here the CDR3 DNA reads TGCAGTGCGGGAAGACAGGTTCAAGCTTTCTTT. The chain uses TRBV20-1 and TRBJ1-1; D possibly corresponds to TRBD1 (6 bases). Trimming left V 6 bases short and J 9 bases short, with 14 bases between. Germline CDR1 reads DFQATT; CDR2 reads SNEGSKA (reference sequence). The CDR3 is made up of 11 amino acids.

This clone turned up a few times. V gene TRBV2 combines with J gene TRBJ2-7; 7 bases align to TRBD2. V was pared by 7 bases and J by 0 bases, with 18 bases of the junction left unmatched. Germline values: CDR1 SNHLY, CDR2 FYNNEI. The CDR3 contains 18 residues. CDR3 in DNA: TGTGCCAGCAATTGCCTGGGCGGGAGTTCTTGCAGCTCCTACGAGCAGTACTTC. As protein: CASNCLGGSSCSSYEQYF.

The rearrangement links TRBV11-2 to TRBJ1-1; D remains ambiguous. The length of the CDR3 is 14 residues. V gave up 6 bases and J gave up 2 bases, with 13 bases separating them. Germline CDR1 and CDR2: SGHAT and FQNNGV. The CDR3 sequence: CASSDYTTNTEAFF. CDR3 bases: TGTGCCAGCAGTGATTACACTACTAACACTGAAGCTTTCTTT.

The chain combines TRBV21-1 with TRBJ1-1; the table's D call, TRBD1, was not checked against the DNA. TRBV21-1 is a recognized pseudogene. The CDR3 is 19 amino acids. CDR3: CASSKPKVGDRGPNTEAFF. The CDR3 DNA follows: TGTGCCAGCAGCAAACCAAAGGTGGGGGACAGGGGGCCTAACACTGAAGCTTTCTTT.

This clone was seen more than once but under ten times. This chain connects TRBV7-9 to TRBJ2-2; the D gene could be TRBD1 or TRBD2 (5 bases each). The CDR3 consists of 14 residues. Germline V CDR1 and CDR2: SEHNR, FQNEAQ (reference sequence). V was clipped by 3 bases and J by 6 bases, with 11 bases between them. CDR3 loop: CASSLGTLAGELFF. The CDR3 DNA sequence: TGTGCCAGCAGCTTGGGGACGCTAGCCGGGGAGCTGTTTTTT.

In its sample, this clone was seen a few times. The CDR3 DNA sequence: TGTGCCTGGAGTACAGGGGGCGGACAGCCCCAGCATTTT. This codes for CAWSTGGGQPQHF. The chain combines TRBV30 with TRBJ1-5; TRBD1 agrees at 9 bases. The CDR3 contains 13 residues. Germline CDR1 GTSNPN, CDR2 SVGIG (reference sequence). With V trimmed by 2 bases and J by 7 bases, 3 bases remained unmatched.

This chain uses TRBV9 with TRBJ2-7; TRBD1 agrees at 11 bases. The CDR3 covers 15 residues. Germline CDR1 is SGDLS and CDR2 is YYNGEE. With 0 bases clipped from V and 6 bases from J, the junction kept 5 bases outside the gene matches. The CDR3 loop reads CASSVAGQGAGEQYF. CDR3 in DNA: TGTGCCAGCAGCGTAGCAGGACAGGGGGCAGGCGAGCAGTACTTC. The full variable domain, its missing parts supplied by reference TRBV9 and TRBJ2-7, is DSGVTQTPKHLITATGQRVTLRCSPRSGDLSVYWYQQSLDQGLQFLIQYYNGEERAKGNILERFSAQQFPDLHSELNLSSLELGDSALYFCASSVAGQGAGEQYFGPGTRLTVT.

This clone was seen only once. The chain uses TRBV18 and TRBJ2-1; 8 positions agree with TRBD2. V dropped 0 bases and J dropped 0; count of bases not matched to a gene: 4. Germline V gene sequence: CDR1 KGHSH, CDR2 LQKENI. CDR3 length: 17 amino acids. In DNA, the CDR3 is TGTGCCAGCTCACCACCGGGTCTAGCGGGCTCCTACAATGAGCAGTTCTTC. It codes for CASSPPGLAGSYNEQFF.